Below are 5 T cell receptor beta chains sequenced from a single sample in a study of cytomegalovirus exposure and HLA in healthy donors. Libraries were prepared by immunoSEQ multiplex PCR; TCRdb keeps only in-frame clonotypes and omits some of them. The sample holds around 400,000 clones, approximately 90% seen once. The material sequenced was PBMCs. These receptors were collected from a woman aged 18-30 years in good health and CMV-seronegative.

The V call is TRBV5-1, the J call TRBJ1-4, with 10 positions matching TRBD1. The germline V gene has CDR1 SGHRS and CDR2 YFSETQ. V dropped 4 bases and J dropped 6; count of bases not matched to a gene: 3. CDR3 length: 14 residues. DNA of the CDR3: TGCGCCAGCAGCCGGGGGACAGGGGATGAAAAACTGTTTTTT. Translated, it gives CASSRGTGDEKLFF.

The CDR3 region is CASSLEAGGTTDTQYF. In DNA, the CDR3 is TGTGCCAGCAGTTTGGAAGCGGGGGGAACCACAGATACGCAGTATTTT. The V call is TRBV27, the J call TRBJ2-3, with 9 bases aligning to TRBD2. CDR3 size: 16 residues. The germline V gene has CDR1 MNHEY and CDR2 SMNVEV (reference sequence). V trimming: 3 bases; J trimming: 2 bases; junction bases outside the gene matches: 6.

V gene TRBV27 combines with J gene TRBJ2-7, with 14 nucleotides matching TRBD2. Germline assignment: CDR1 MNHEY and CDR2 SMNVEV (reference sequence). The CDR3 covers 14 residues. J gave up 5 bases and V 4 bases, and 1 base lay outside the gene matches. This chain's CDR3 is CASSWTSGRNEQYF. As DNA, the CDR3 is TGTGCCAGCAGTTGGACTAGCGGGAGGAACGAGCAGTACTTC.

The chain carries TRBV7-6 and TRBJ2-7; tentative D call: TRBD2 (5 bases). In germline, CDR1 is SGHVS, CDR2 FNYEAQ. The CDR3 sequence is 12 residues long. V shed 1 base and J shed 7 bases, with 8 bases lying between them. The CDR3 reads CASSLGGQEQYF. CDR3 in DNA: TGTGCCAGCAGCTTAGGAGGGCAAGAGCAGTACTTC.

V gene TRBV5-1 combines with J gene TRBJ2-2; 14 positions agree with TRBD2. The V gene's germline CDR1 is SGHRS and CDR2 YFSETQ. The CDR3 extends over 18 amino acids. J was trimmed by 5 bases and V by 0 bases; bases with no gene match: 6. CDR3 region: CASSLGSGLAGVTGELFF. CDR3 bases: TGCGCCAGCAGCTTGGGGTCGGGACTAGCGGGAGTTACCGGGGAGCTGTTTTTT.